Below, 30 T cell receptor beta chains from the same sample are listed, as sequenced in a study of blood T cell repertoires in COVID-19 (TCRdb year 2020). To prepare the library, the immunoSEQ multiplex PCR assay was applied. TCRdb provides this immuneACCESS table in a form limited to in-frame rearrangements. Some clones are lacking; in checked studies, under half of them reflect an unresolved V gene, and why the rest are absent is not known. The sample profile shows roughly 100,000 clones; over 75% of them were found once. 9.5% to 13% of the sample lies in the top ten. The sample taken for sequencing was peripheral blood. These receptors all come from a woman in her 30s with acute or convalescent COVID-19.

In its sample, this clone was seen a few times. The chain has TRBV6-1 and TRBJ1-6; no definite D call. Germline CDR1 MNHNS, CDR2 SASEGT. Trimming shortened V by 0 bases and J by 7 bases, and 10 bases separated the two germline ends. This CDR3 has 15 residues. CDR3 sequence (DNA): TGTGCCAGCAGTGAAGCGCCAGGTCCAAATTCACCCCTCCACTTT. This codes for CASSEAPGPNSPLHF.

This chain joins TRBV6-4 and TRBJ2-1, with D maybe TRBD2 (6 bases). V lost 6 bases, J lost 4 bases, and 16 bases lay in between. This CDR3 has 15 residues. From germline, CDR1 is MRHNA and CDR2 SNTAGT. The CDR3: CASSGGPCGYNEQFF. The CDR3 region has the DNA TGTGCCAGCAGCGGAGGGCCCTGCGGTTACAATGAGCAGTTCTTC.

The genes are TRBV27 and TRBJ2-1; 7 bases match TRBD1. V was clipped by 8 bases and J by 4 bases; unmatched bases: 11. CDR1 and CDR2 (germline): MNHEY, SMNVEV (reference sequence). The CDR3 spans 15 residues. The CDR3, as DNA: TGTGCCAGCCCTCCCGGGACAGACCATTACAATGAGCAGTTCTTC. It translates to CASPPGTDHYNEQFF.

The gene calls are TRBV6-6 and TRBJ1-2; D possibly corresponds to TRBD1 (6 bases). Germline-derived CDR1 and CDR2 are MNHNY and SVGAGI (reference sequence). This CDR3 has 15 residues. V lost 2 bases and J lost 2, with 12 bases in between. In nucleotides, the CDR3 is TGTGCCAGCAGTTACGGGATTGGACAGAACTATGGCTACACCTTC. Translating it yields CASSYGIGQNYGYTF.

This clone was detected only a few times. The chain couples TRBV11-3 to TRBJ1-2; 7 bases match TRBD1. The J segment lost 6 bases and the V segment lost 5 bases, leaving 3 bases of the junction unmatched. The CDR3 runs 12 residues. Germline V gene lookup returns CDR1 SGHNT and CDR2 YENEEA. CDR3 amino acids: CASSVGGDGYTF. The CDR3 nucleotides read TGTGCCAGCAGCGTAGGGGGCGATGGCTACACCTTC.

This clone was seen only once. The chain is built from TRBV4-1 and TRBJ2-5; tentative D call: TRBD2 (6 bases). The CDR3 length is 12 residues. Germline V gene sequence: CDR1 MGHRA, CDR2 YSYEKL. Trimming removed 4 bases from V and 5 bases from J, with 8 bases in between. Here the CDR3 DNA reads TGCGCCAGCAGCCGGGCGGGGGAGACCCAGTACTTC. This translates into CASSRAGETQYF.

The rearrangement joins TRBV27 to TRBJ1-6; 7 bases agree with TRBD1. The CDR3 totals 17 residues. The germline gives CDR1 MNHEY, CDR2 SMNVEV (reference sequence). With V trimmed by 6 bases and J by 6 bases, 14 bases remained unmatched. DNA for the CDR3: TGTGCCAGCAGCCTTCTGGGAGCGACAGGGTTTAATTCACCCCTCCACTTT. Its translation: CASSLLGATGFNSPLHF.

The V and J genes are TRBV4-2 and TRBJ2-1; tentative D call: TRBD2 (5 bases). Trimming removed 4 bases at V and 9 bases at J, with 13 bases between. The CDR3 runs 13 residues. Germline CDR1 and CDR2: LGHNA and YNFKEQ. CDR3 sequence: CASSPPLRGEQFF. CDR3 coding DNA: TGTGCCAGCAGCCCACCGCTCCGGGGTGAGCAGTTCTTC.

The chain has TRBV5-1 and TRBJ2-3; D not certain. Germline values: CDR1 SGHRS, CDR2 YFSETQ. The CDR3 contains 14 residues. V was pared by 2 bases and J by 2 bases, with 9 bases between. CDR3: CASSFRVDTDTQYF. The CDR3 DNA reads TGCGCCAGCAGCTTCCGGGTCGACACAGATACGCAGTATTTT.

V gene TRBV2 combines with J gene TRBJ2-7; D is possibly TRBD1 (5 bases). Trimming left V 2 bases short and J 2 bases short, with 19 bases between. CDR1 is SNHLY, CDR2 FYNNEI, per germline. The CDR3 loop spans 17 amino acids. The CDR3 nucleotides are TGTGCCAGCAGTGAATTGGCCAGGGTGACCCTAACCTACGAGCAGTACTTC. This sequence encodes CASSELARVTLTYEQYF.

J is TRBJ2-2 and V is TRBV5-1; D gene unclear. Germline values: CDR1 SGHRS, CDR2 YFSETQ. Between the trimmed V and J ends, which lost 7 bases and 4 bases, there was a span of 8 bases. CDR3 length: 12 amino acids. The CDR3 is CASLSLTGELFF. DNA of the CDR3: TGCGCCAGCCTCTCTCTCACCGGGGAGCTGTTTTTT.

The CDR3 nucleotides are TGTGCCAGCAGGCAGGGAAGCTACGAGCAGTACTTC. Encoded protein: CASRQGSYEQYF. The chain recombines TRBV6-5 with TRBJ2-7; D is possibly TRBD1 (5 bases). The V end was cut by 6 bases, the J end by 3 bases, with 9 bases between. The CDR3 is 12 residues long. In germline, CDR1 is MNHEY, CDR2 SVGAGI.

This sequence joins TRBV9 and TRBJ1-3; TRBD1 aligns across 7 bases. In germline, CDR1 is SGDLS, CDR2 YYNGEE. J was trimmed by 0 bases and V by 3 bases; bases with no gene match: 3. CDR3 length: 15 residues. This CDR3 reads CASSATGSSGNTIYF. Here the CDR3 DNA reads TGTGCCAGCAGCGCGACAGGGTCCTCTGGAAACACCATATATTTT.

The rearrangement links TRBV24-1 to TRBJ1-2; the D is unclear. The CDR3 contains 12 residues. Germline lookup yields CDR1 KGHDR and CDR2 SFDVKD. V gave up 4 bases and J gave up 4 bases, with 6 bases separating them. In DNA, the CDR3 is TGTGCCACCAGTGAAGGGAGCTATGGCTACACCTTC. This translates into CATSEGSYGYTF.

The chain recombines TRBV15 with TRBJ2-7, with 10 positions matching TRBD2. V was clipped by 6 bases and J by 6 bases; unmatched bases: 11. The CDR3 has 15 amino acids. Per the germline V gene, CDR1 is LNHNV and CDR2 is YYDKDF (reference sequence). For the CDR3, the DNA is TGTGCCACCAGTATTAGCGGGGGGCGTTCGAGCGAGCAGTACTTC. It codes for CATSISGGRSSEQYF.

J is TRBJ2-3 and V is TRBV3-1 (or the pseudogene TRBV3-2), with D possibly matching TRBD2 (5 bases). Trimming left V 0 bases short and J 2 bases short, with 12 bases between. Germline V gene sequence: CDR1 LGHDT, CDR2 YNNKEL (reference sequence). The CDR3 contains 16 residues. Here the CDR3 reads CASSQDTGTITDTQYF. The CDR3 coding sequence is TGTGCCAGCAGCCAAGATACGGGAACTATCACAGATACGCAGTATTTT.

A single count supports this clone. J is TRBJ2-3 and V is TRBV9; tentatively, D is TRBD1 (6 bases). The CDR3 is 13 residues long. Trimming took off 0 bases at V and 4 bases at J, with 6 bases between the two ends. Germline CDR1 reads SGDLS; CDR2 reads YYNGEE. The CDR3 region is CASSVEGADTQYF. CDR3 coding DNA: TGTGCCAGCAGCGTAGAGGGGGCAGATACGCAGTATTTT.

The chain couples TRBV7-3 to TRBJ1-1; D may be TRBD1 (5 bases). V was shortened by 5 bases and J by 7 bases, with 14 bases between the two germline ends. The CDR3 contains 13 residues. CDR1 SGHTA and CDR2 FQGTGA come from the germline V gene. Here the CDR3 reads CASSPNRDSEAFF. As DNA, the CDR3 is TGTGCCAGCAGCCCCAACCGCGACAGTGAAGCTTTCTTT.

This clone was seen only once. The gene calls are TRBV4-1 and TRBJ1-6, with 8 positions matching TRBD1. V trimming: 4 bases; J trimming: 9 bases; junction bases outside the gene matches: 8. The CDR3 length is 15 residues. Germline CDR1 MGHRA, CDR2 YSYEKL. The CDR3 nucleotides are TGCGCCAGCAGCCTGGAGGACAGGGTCACTTCACCCCTCCACTTT. As protein: CASSLEDRVTSPLHF.

This chain joins TRBV30 and TRBJ2-3, with a possible D match to TRBD1 (6 bases). This CDR3 contains 12 residues. Germline CDR1 is GTSNPN and CDR2 is SVGIG (reference sequence). In DNA form, the CDR3 reads TGTGCTTTACAGGGTAGCACAGATACGCAGTATTTT. Residues: CALQGSTDTQYF.

In its sample, this clone was seen a few times. This chain uses TRBV13 with TRBJ2-3; D is ambiguous. The ends were cut back, 5 bases at V and 4 bases at J, with 7 bases in the middle. Germline V CDR1 and CDR2: PRHDT, FYEKMQ (reference sequence). This CDR3 is built from 12 residues. CDR3 amino acids: CASSQMSDTQYF. The CDR3 DNA sequence: TGTGCCAGCAGCCAAATGTCAGATACGCAGTATTTT.

V gene TRBV30 combines with J gene TRBJ1-4, with D maybe TRBD1 (6 bases). This CDR3 is 15 amino acids long. CDR1 is GTSNPN, CDR2 SVGIG, per germline (reference sequence). The germline V and J ends were trimmed by 6 bases and 5 bases, with 19 bases remaining between them. CDR3 sequence reads: CACPAGGLRNEKLFF. The CDR3 DNA follows: TGTGCCTGCCCGGCGGGGGGGCTACGGAATGAAAAACTGTTTTTT.

The chain links TRBV5-8 to TRBJ1-1; D perhaps matches TRBD1 (6 bases). There are 14 residues in the CDR3. V was cut by 4 bases and J by 5 bases, with 15 bases left in between. The V gene's germline CDR1 is SGHTS and CDR2 YDEGEE. CDR3 in DNA: TGTGCCAGCAGCCGGGACACCGTGGGGACTGAAGCTTTCTTT. This translates into CASSRDTVGTEAFF.

Many counts were recorded for this clone. The chain links TRBV25-1 to TRBJ1-5, with 8 bases fitting TRBD1. The CDR3 is 15 amino acids. Losses at the gene ends were 4 bases for V and 6 bases for J; bases not matched to a gene: 8. The germline V gene encodes CDR1 MGHDK and CDR2 SYGVNS. In DNA form, the CDR3 reads TGTGCCAGCAGTGTAGGGACAGGTATATTTCAGCCCCAGCATTTT. Protein product: CASSVGTGIFQPQHF.

The CDR3 bases are TGTGCCAGCAGCGGGACGTTAGGGACAGAGAACACTGAAGCTTTCTTT. It translates to CASSGTLGTENTEAFF. V and J are TRBV5-8 and TRBJ1-1; 7 bases line up with TRBD1. The germline V gene encodes CDR1 SGHTS and CDR2 YDEGEE. J was trimmed by 1 base and V by 4 bases; bases with no gene match: 10. The CDR3 covers 16 residues.

This clone was counted a few times. V and J are TRBV27 and TRBJ2-1; TRBD1 agrees at 9 bases. The V segment lost 7 bases and the J segment 6 bases; nucleotides outside the gene matches: 4. The germline V gene has CDR1 MNHEY and CDR2 SMNVEV (reference sequence). The CDR3 has 13 residues. This chain's CDR3 is CASIQTGGNEQFF. The DNA of the CDR3 is TGTGCCAGCATCCAGACAGGGGGCAATGAGCAGTTCTTC.

CDR3 nucleotides: TGTGCCAGCAGCTTTGACAGGGGAGAATCCTACGAGCAGTACTTC. This encodes CASSFDRGESYEQYF. This chain joins TRBV7-3 and TRBJ2-7; 8 bases fit TRBD1. This CDR3 is built from 15 residues. The V gene end was trimmed by 3 bases and the J gene end by 1 base; junction bases not matched to a gene: 5. CDR1 and CDR2 from the germline V gene are SGHTA and FQGTGA.

CDR3 in amino acids: CASSINSRPWDEQFF. The CDR3 DNA is TGTGCCAGCAGTATAAACAGCCGCCCTTGGGATGAGCAGTTCTTC. The chain has TRBV27 and TRBJ2-1, with D hard to call. The V gene's germline CDR1 is MNHEY and CDR2 SMNVEV (reference sequence). Trimming took off 5 bases at V and 8 bases at J, with 19 bases between the two ends. This CDR3 is 15 amino acids long.

CDR3 in amino acids: CASSYRQEAADSGNTIYF. The CDR3 coding sequence is TGTGCCAGCAGCTACCGGCAGGAGGCAGCCGACTCTGGAAACACCATATATTTT. The V and J genes are TRBV9 and TRBJ1-3; D ambiguous. The CDR3 runs 18 residues. Germline V lookup: CDR1 SGDLS, CDR2 YYNGEE. Between the trimmed V and J ends, which lost 4 bases and 0 bases, there was a span of 20 bases.

The chain has TRBV28 and TRBJ2-7; tentative D call: TRBD1 (6 bases). Germline loops: CDR1 MDHEN, CDR2 SYDVKM. CDR3 size: 16 residues. V lost 4 bases and J 2 bases, leaving 18 bases between the germline ends. CDR3 amino acids: CASSSRGVTGTYEQYF. As DNA, the CDR3 is TGTGCCAGCAGTTCCCGGGGTGTTACAGGGACCTACGAGCAGTACTTC.